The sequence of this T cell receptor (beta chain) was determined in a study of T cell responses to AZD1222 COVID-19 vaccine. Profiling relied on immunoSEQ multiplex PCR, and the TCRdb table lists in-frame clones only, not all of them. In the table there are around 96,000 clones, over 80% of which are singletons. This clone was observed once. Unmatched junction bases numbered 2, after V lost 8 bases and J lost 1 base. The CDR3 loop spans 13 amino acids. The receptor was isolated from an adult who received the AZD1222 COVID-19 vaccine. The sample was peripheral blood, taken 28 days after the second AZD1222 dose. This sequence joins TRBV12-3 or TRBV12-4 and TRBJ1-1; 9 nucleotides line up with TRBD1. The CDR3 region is CASLQGANTEAFF. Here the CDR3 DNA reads TGTGCCAGCCTACAGGGGGCGAACACTGAAGCTTTCTTT.